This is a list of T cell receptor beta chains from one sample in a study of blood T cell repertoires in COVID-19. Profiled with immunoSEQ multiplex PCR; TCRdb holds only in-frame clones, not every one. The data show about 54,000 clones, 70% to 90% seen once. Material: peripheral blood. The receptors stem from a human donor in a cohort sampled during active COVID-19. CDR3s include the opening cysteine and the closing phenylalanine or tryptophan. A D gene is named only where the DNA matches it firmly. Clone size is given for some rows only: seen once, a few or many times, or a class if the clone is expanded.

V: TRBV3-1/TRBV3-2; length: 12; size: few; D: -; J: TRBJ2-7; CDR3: CASSQGRREQYF; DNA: TGTGCCAGCAGCCAAGGAAGGCGGGAGCAGTACTTC
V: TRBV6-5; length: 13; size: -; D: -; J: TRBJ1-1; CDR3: CASTWGGGAEAFF; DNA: TGTGCCAGCACCTGGGGGGGAGGGGCGGAAGCTTTCTTT
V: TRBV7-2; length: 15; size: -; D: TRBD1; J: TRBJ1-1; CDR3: CASSTTGVQNTEAFF; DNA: TGTGCCAGCAGCACGACAGGGGTTCAAAACACTGAAGCTTTCTTT
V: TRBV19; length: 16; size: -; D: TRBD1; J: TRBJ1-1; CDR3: CASRGGQGASGTEAFF; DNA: TGTGCCAGTAGGGGAGGACAGGGGGCTTCTGGCACTGAAGCTTTCTTT
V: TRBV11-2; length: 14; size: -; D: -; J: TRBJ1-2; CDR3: CASSLDLSPYGYTF; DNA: TGTGCCAGCAGCTTAGATCTGAGCCCTTATGGCTACACCTTC
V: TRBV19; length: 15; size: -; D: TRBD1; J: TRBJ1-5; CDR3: CASRSAGTGSQPQHF; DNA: TGTGCCAGTAGATCTGCCGGGACAGGGAGTCAGCCCCAGCATTTT
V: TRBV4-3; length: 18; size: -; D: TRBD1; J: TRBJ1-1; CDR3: CASSPSYRDRGPGTEAFF; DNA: TGCGCCAGCAGCCCTAGCTACCGGGACAGGGGGCCGGGCACTGAAGCTTTCTTT
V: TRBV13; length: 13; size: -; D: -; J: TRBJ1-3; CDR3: CASSRYSGNTIYF; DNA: TGTGCCAGCAGCCGTTACTCTGGAAACACCATATATTTT
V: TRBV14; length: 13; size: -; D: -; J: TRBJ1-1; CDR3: CASSQDSLTEAFF; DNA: TGTGCCAGCAGCCAAGATAGCCTGACGGAAGCTTTCTTT
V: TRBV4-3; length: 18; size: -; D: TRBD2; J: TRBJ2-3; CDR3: CASSQRGLAGSRTDTQYF; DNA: TGCGCCAGCAGCCAACGGGGACTAGCGGGGTCACGCACAGATACGCAGTATTTT
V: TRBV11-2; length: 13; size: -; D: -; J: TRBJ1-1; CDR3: CASSFAVNTEAFF; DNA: TGTGCCAGCAGCTTTGCAGTAAACACTGAAGCTTTCTTT
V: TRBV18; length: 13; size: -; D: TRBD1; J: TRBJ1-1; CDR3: CASCLDRAGEAFF; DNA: TGTGCCAGCTGCCTCGACAGGGCGGGTGAAGCTTTCTTT
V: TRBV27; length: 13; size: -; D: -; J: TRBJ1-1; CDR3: CASSLRGSTEAFF; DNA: TGTGCCAGCAGTTTACGGGGGAGCACTGAAGCTTTCTTT
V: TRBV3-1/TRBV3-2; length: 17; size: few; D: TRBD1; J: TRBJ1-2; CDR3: CASSPHPYGTGLGGYTF; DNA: TGTGCCAGCAGCCCGCACCCATACGGGACAGGCCTAGGCGGCTACACCTTC
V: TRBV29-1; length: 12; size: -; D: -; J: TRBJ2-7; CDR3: CSVEKGVGEQYF; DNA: TGCAGCGTTGAAAAGGGGGTGGGTGAGCAGTACTTC
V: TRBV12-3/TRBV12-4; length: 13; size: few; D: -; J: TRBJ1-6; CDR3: CASSSPPYSPLHF; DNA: TGTGCCAGCAGTTCTCCTCCCTATTCACCCCTCCACTTT
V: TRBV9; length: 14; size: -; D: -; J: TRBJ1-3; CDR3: CASSVDVQENTIYF; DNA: TGTGCCAGCAGCGTAGATGTCCAGGAAAACACCATATATTTT
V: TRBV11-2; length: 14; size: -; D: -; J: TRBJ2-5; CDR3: CASSPLTGRQTQYF; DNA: TGTGCCAGCAGCCCATTGACGGGTAGGCAGACCCAGTACTTC
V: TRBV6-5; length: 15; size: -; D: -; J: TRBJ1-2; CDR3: CASSRRGGANYGYTF; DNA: TGTGCCAGCAGCCGAAGGGGGGGAGCTAACTATGGCTACACCTTC
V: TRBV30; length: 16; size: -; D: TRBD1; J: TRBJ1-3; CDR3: CAWSVRGQVVRNTIYF; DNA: TGTGCCTGGAGTGTGAGAGGACAGGTCGTCCGAAACACCATATATTTT
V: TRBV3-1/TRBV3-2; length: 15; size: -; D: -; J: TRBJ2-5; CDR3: CASSYPRGWGETQYF; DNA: TGTGCCAGCAGCTACCCCAGGGGCTGGGGAGAGACCCAGTACTTC
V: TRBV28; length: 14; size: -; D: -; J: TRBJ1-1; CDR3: CASTLQGARTEAFF; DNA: TGTGCCAGCACCCTACAAGGGGCGCGTACTGAAGCTTTCTTT
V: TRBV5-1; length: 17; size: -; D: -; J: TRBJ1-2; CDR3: CASSLRDSPLANYGYTF; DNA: TGCGCCAGCAGCTTGAGGGACTCCCCCCTAGCTAACTATGGCTACACCTTC
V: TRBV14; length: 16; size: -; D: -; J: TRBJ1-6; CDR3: CASSLAVSSYNSPLHF; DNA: TGTGCCAGCAGCTTAGCTGTGAGCTCCTATAATTCACCCCTCCACTTT
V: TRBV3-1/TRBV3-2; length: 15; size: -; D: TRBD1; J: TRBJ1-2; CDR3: CASSPRQGGAGGYTF; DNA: TGTGCCAGCAGCCCAAGACAGGGGGGCGCGGGCGGCTACACCTTC
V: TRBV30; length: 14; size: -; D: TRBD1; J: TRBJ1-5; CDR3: CAWGEGQSNQPQHF; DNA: TGTGCCTGGGGAGAGGGACAGAGCAATCAGCCCCAGCATTTT
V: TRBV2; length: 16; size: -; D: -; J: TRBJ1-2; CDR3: CASDVLRIHGNYGYTF; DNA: TGTGCCAGCGACGTTCTCCGAATCCACGGGAACTATGGCTACACCTTC
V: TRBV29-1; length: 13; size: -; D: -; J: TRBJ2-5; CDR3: CSVGQGTGETQYF; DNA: TGCAGCGTTGGGCAGGGGACGGGGGAGACCCAGTACTTC
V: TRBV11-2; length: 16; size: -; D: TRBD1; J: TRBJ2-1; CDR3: CASSLGQGTGNNEQFF; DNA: TGTGCCAGCAGCTTAGGTCAAGGGACAGGGAACAATGAGCAGTTCTTC
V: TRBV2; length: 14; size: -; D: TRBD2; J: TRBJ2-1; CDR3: CASGGLAGTNEQFF; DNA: TGTGCCAGCGGGGGGTTAGCGGGGACCAATGAGCAGTTCTTC
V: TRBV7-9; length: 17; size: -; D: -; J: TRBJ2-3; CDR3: CASSFGGGSGGADTQYF; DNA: TGTGCCAGCAGCTTTGGGGGCGGGAGTGGTGGCGCAGATACGCAGTATTTT
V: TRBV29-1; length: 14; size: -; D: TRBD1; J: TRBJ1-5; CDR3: CSVGDRDGNQPQHF; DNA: TGCAGCGTGGGGGACAGGGACGGGAATCAGCCCCAGCATTTT
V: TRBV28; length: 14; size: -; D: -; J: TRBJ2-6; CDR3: CASSLEAGANVLTF; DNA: TGTGCCAGCAGTTTGGAGGCTGGGGCCAACGTCCTGACTTTC
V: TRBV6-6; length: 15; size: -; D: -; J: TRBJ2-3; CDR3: CASSLPGGGADTQYF; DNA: TGTGCCAGCAGTTTACCAGGTGGAGGGGCAGATACGCAGTATTTT
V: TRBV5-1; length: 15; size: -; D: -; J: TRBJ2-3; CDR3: CASSLTGLNSDTQYF; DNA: TGCGCCAGCAGCTTGACAGGCTTAAATTCAGATACGCAGTATTTT
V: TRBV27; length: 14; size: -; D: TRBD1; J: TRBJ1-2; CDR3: CASSLERQGKPYTF; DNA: TGTGCCAGCAGTTTAGAGAGACAGGGCAAACCCTACACCTTC
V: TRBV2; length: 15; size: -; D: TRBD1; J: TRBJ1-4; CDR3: CASSEGDRDNEKLFF; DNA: TGTGCCAGCAGTGAAGGAGACAGGGACAATGAAAAACTGTTTTTT
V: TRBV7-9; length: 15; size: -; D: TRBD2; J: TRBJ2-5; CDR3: CASSLGGLAGDTQYF; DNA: TGTGCCAGCAGCTTAGGGGGACTAGCGGGGGACACCCAGTACTTC
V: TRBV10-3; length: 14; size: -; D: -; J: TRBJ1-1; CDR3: CAISGTGRDTEAFF; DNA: TGTGCCATCAGTGGAACAGGGCGGGACACTGAAGCTTTCTTT
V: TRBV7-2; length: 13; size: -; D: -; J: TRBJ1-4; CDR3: CASSPSGLEKLFF; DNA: TGTGCCAGCAGCCCTAGCGGACTTGAAAAACTGTTTTTT
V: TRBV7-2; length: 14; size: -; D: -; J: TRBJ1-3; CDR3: CASSQGTTGNTIYF; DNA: TGTGCCAGCAGCCAGGGGACAACTGGAAACACCATATATTTT
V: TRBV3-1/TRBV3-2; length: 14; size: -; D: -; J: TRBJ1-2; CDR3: CASSQEEGIYGYTF; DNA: TGTGCCAGCAGCCAAGAGGAGGGAATCTATGGCTACACCTTC
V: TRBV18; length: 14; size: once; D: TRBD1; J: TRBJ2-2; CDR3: CASSRDRGTGELFF; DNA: TGTGCCAGCTCACGGGACAGAGGGACCGGGGAGCTGTTTTTT
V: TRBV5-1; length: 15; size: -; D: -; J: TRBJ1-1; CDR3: CASSLAGDPRTEAFF; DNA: TGCGCCAGCAGCTTGGCGGGGGATCCCCGCACTGAAGCTTTCTTT
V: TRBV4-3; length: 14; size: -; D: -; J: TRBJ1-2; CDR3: CASSQSLRGYGYTF; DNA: TGCGCCAGCAGCCAAAGCTTGAGAGGCTATGGCTACACCTTC
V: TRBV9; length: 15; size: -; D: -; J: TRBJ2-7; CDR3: CASSVGIGGRYEQYF; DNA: TGTGCCAGCAGCGTCGGGATTGGCGGACGCTACGAGCAGTACTTC
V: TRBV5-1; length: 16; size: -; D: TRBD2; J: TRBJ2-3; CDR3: CASSRLAGRSTDTQYF; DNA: TGCGCCAGCAGCAGACTAGCGGGGAGATCCACAGATACGCAGTATTTT
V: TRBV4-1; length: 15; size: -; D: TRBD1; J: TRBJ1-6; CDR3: CASSQGQGINSPLHF; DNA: TGCGCCAGCAGCCAAGGACAGGGCATTAATTCACCCCTCCACTTT
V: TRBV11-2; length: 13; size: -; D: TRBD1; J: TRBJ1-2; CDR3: CASSVDRGNGYTF; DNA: TGTGCCAGCAGCGTAGACAGGGGGAATGGCTACACCTTC
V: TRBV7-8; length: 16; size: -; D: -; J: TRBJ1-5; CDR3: CASSSSRTASNQPQHF; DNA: TGTGCCAGCAGCTCAAGCCGGACAGCTAGCAATCAGCCCCAGCATTTT
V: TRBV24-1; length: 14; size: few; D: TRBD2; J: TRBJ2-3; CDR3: CATSGLAGADTQYF; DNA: TGTGCCACCAGTGGACTAGCGGGGGCAGATACGCAGTATTTT
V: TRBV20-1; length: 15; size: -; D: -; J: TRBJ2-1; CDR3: CSASSPTPPYNEQFF; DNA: TGCAGTGCTAGTTCCCCCACACCACCTTACAATGAGCAGTTCTTC
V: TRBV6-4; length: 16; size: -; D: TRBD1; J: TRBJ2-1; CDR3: CASSATTGKNYNEQFF; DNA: TGTGCCAGCAGTGCTACGACAGGGAAGAACTACAATGAGCAGTTCTTC
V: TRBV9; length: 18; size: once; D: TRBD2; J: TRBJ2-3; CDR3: CASSVGRTSGGATDTQYF; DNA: TGTGCCAGCAGCGTAGGTCGGACTAGCGGGGGGGCCACAGATACGCAGTATTTT
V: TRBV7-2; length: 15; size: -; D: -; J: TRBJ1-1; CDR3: CASSSQGHPNTEAFF; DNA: TGTGCCAGCAGCTCCCAGGGACACCCGAACACTGAAGCTTTCTTT
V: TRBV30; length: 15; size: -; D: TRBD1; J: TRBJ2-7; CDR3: CAWSLSGTGRNEQYF; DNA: TGTGCCTGGAGCCTCTCCGGGACAGGGCGTAACGAGCAGTACTTC
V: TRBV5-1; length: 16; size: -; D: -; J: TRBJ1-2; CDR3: CASSRGWTVPNYGYTF; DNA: TGCGCCAGCAGCCGAGGATGGACAGTTCCTAACTATGGCTACACCTTC
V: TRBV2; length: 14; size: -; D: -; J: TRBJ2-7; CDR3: CASTGDWGAYEQYF; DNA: TGTGCCAGCACCGGGGACTGGGGGGCCTACGAGCAGTACTTC
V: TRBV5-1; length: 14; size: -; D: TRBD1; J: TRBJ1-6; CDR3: CASSSGQGNSPLHF; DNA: TGCGCCAGCAGCTCAGGACAGGGAAATTCACCCCTCCACTTT